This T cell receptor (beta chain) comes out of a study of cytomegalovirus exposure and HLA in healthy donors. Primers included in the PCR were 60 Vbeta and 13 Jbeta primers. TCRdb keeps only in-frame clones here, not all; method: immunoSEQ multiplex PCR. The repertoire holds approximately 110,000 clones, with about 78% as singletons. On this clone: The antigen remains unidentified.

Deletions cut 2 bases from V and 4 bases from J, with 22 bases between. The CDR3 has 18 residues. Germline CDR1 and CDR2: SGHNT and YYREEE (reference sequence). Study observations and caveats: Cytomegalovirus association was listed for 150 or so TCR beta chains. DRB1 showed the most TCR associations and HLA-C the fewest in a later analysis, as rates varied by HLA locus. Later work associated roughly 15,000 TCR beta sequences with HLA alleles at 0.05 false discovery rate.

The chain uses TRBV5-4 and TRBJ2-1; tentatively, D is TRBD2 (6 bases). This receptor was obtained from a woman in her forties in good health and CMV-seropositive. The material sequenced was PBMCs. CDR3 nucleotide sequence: TGTGCCAGCAGCTTCATCCGCAGGCTCACGGGGGAATACAATGAGCAGTTCTTC. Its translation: CASSFIRRLTGEYNEQFF.